The 30 T cell receptor beta chains reported below all come from one sample, sequenced in a study of T cell repertoires in cytomegalovirus infection. TCRdb ran MiXCR on the reads and lists one entry per CDR3 protein. This repertoire shows some 220,000 distinct CDR3 sequences, 9% to 15% found once; its top ten account for 1.5% to 2%. Sequenced: PBMCs. The receptor set was obtained from a human donor in good health (CMV status not recorded). Some clones in this sample may be carry-over from other donors' samples.

This clonotype was picked up many times. The rearrangement joins TRBV19 to TRBJ1-1, with a weak D call TRBD1 (5 bases). Germline V CDR1 and CDR2: LNHDA, SQIVND (reference sequence). Trimming left V 7 bases short and J 4 bases short, with 13 bases between. The CDR3 spans 13 residues. The DNA for the CDR3 is TGTGCCAGTAACCAGGGATCGGGCACTGAAGCTTTCTTT. Its protein is CASNQGSGTEAFF.

This clonotype was seen a handful of times. The V call is TRBV27, the J call TRBJ2-7; maybe TRBD1 (6 bases). The germline CDR1 and CDR2 sequences are MNHEY and SMNVEV (reference sequence). The CDR3 totals 12 residues. The V end was cut by 5 bases, the J end by 9 bases, with 14 bases between. CDR3 nucleotide sequence: TGTGCCAGCAGTCAACAGGGAAGAGGGCAGTACTTC. This codes for CASSQQGRGQYF.

This clonotype was recorded a few times. The V gene is TRBV29-1, the J gene TRBJ1-5, with TRBD1 matching 7 bases. The CDR3 is 14 residues long. Trimming at V came to 5 bases and at J to 1 base, leaving 5 bases not matched to a gene. Germline V gene data show CDR1 as SQVTM and CDR2 as ANQGSEA. In DNA form, the CDR3 reads TGCAGCGTTACAGGGACAGCAAGCAATCAGCCCCAGCATTTT. It translates to CSVTGTASNQPQHF. Full variable domain (outside the CDR3, taken from reference TRBV29-1 and TRBJ1-5): SAVISQKPSRDICQRGTSLTIQCQVDSQVTMMFWYRQQPGQSLTLIATANQGSEATYESGFVIDKFPISRPNLTFSTLTVSNMSPEDSSIYLCSVTGTASNQPQHFGDGTRLSIL.

This clonotype was detected a few times. The chain links TRBV3-1 to TRBJ1-4; D is undetermined. Germline loops: CDR1 LGHDT, CDR2 YNNKEL (reference sequence). V lost 2 bases, J lost 4 bases, and 8 bases lay in between. The CDR3 runs to 14 residues. The CDR3 region has the DNA TGTGCCAGCAGCCAATCAGGCGGTAATGAAAAACTGTTTTTT. It encodes CASSQSGGNEKLFF. The full variable domain, with the rest looked up from reference TRBV3-1 and TRBJ1-4, is DTAVSQTPKYLVTQMGNDKSIKCEQNLGHDTMYWYKQDSKKFLKIMFSYNNKELIINETVPNRFSPKSPDKAHLNLHINSLELGDSAVYFCASSQSGGNEKLFFGSGTQLSVL.

Notes on this clonotype: A read error may explain this, as a much larger clone is one base away. The chain employs TRBV7-3 and TRBJ2-1, with D perhaps TRBD2 (5 bases). This CDR3 region has 15 residues. Trimming took off 0 bases at V and 11 bases at J, with 17 bases between the two ends. Germline V gene sequence: CDR1 SGHTA, CDR2 FQGTGA. CDR3 protein: CASSLTGSRSYKQFF. CDR3 in DNA: TGTGCCAGCAGCTTAACGGGGAGCCGGAGCTATAAGCAGTTCTTC. The variable domain in full, completed from reference TRBV7-3 and TRBJ2-1, reads GAGVSQTPSNKVTEKGKYVELRCDPISGHTALYWYRQSLGQGPEFLIYFQGTGAADDSGLPNDRFFAVRPEGSVSTLKIQRTERGDSAVYLCASSLTGSRSYKQFFGPGTRLTVL.

This chain joins TRBV18 and TRBJ1-2; D perhaps matches TRBD1 (5 bases). The germline V and J ends were trimmed by 1 base and 2 bases, with 8 bases remaining between them. CDR3 size: 14 residues. Germline V CDR1 and CDR2: KGHSH, LQKENI. CDR3 DNA sequence: TGTGCCAGCTCACCACAGGGGCGAAACTATGGCTACACCTTC. The encoded protein is CASSPQGRNYGYTF. The whole variable domain, remainder taken from reference TRBV18 and TRBJ1-2, is NAGVMQNPRHLVRRRGQEARLRCSPMKGHSHVYWYRQLPEEGLKFMVYLQKENIIDESGMPKERFSAEFPKEGPSILRIQQVVRGDSAAYFCASSPQGRNYGYTFGSGTRLTVV.

This clonotype was seen many times. V usage is TRBV7-2 and J usage is TRBJ1-5; D is uncertain. Germline V gives CDR1 SGHTA, CDR2 FQGNSA. The CDR3 totals 14 residues. V was clipped by 0 bases and J by 7 bases, with 10 bases between them. CDR3 region: CASSLAIQDQPQHF. The CDR3 DNA reads as TGTGCCAGCAGCTTAGCGATCCAGGACCAGCCCCAGCATTTT.

The V and J genes are TRBV6-5 and TRBJ2-7; D might be TRBD1 or TRBD2, each matching 5 bases. Germline V gene lookup returns CDR1 MNHEY and CDR2 SVGAGI. Trimming removed 3 bases from V and 3 bases from J, with 30 bases in between. The CDR3 has 20 residues. This CDR3 is CASSYPPRKGTGTDYYEQYF. DNA of the CDR3: TGTGCCAGCAGTTATCCCCCGAGGAAGGGAACGGGGACCGACTACTACGAGCAGTACTTC.

The chain carries TRBV2 and TRBJ2-3; either TRBD1 or TRBD2 may fit D (6 bases each). V was cut by 8 bases and J by 4 bases, with 16 bases left in between. Germline CDR1 is SNHLY and CDR2 is FYNNEI. The CDR3 consists of 14 residues. The CDR3 DNA sequence: TGTGCCAGCCTACTGGGGGGCGGGTCAGATACGCAGTATTTT. It specifies CASLLGGGSDTQYF.

V usage is TRBV3-1 and J usage is TRBJ2-5; D gene unclear. CDR3 length: 14 residues. V gave up 0 bases and J gave up 5 bases, with 10 bases separating them. From germline, CDR1 is LGHDT and CDR2 YNNKEL (reference sequence). CDR3 in amino acids: CASSQDESRETQYF. CDR3 sequence (DNA): TGTGCCAGCAGCCAAGACGAAAGTCGGGAGACCCAGTACTTC.

Many counts were recorded for this clonotype. This chain connects TRBV28 to TRBJ2-4; D remains ambiguous. The length of the CDR3 is 15 residues. From germline, CDR1 is MDHEN and CDR2 SYDVKM. The V end lost 4 bases, the J end lost 1 base, and 11 bases lay between the germline ends. The CDR3 nucleotides read TGTGCCAGCAGTTATCCTTCGGCGGCCAAAAACATTCAGTACTTC. This sequence encodes CASSYPSAAKNIQYF.

This clonotype was counted only a few times. The rearrangement joins TRBV6-1 to TRBJ1-2; 10 bases are shared with TRBD1. This CDR3 contains 14 residues. Germline CDR1 is MNHNS and CDR2 is SASEGT. V dropped 6 bases and J dropped 5; count of bases not matched to a gene: 6. CDR3 DNA: TGTGCCAGCAGGGGGGGACAGGGGAGTTATGGCTACACCTTC. The encoded protein is CASRGGQGSYGYTF.

This clonotype was counted many times. V usage is TRBV7-2 and J usage is TRBJ1-2; 8 bases are a match to TRBD1. This CDR3 has 14 amino acids. The V gene end was trimmed by 5 bases and the J gene end by 4 bases; junction bases not matched to a gene: 6. CDR1 SGHTA and CDR2 FQGNSA come from the germline V gene. CDR3 protein: CASSPGGQVYGYTF. Here the CDR3 DNA reads TGTGCCAGCAGCCCCGGGGGACAGGTCTATGGCTACACCTTC.

This clonotype was detected many times. The chain joins TRBV7-2 to TRBJ1-1; D remains ambiguous. The CDR3 sequence is 14 residues long. V was pared by 4 bases and J by 4 bases, with 13 bases between. The germline V gene encodes CDR1 SGHTA and CDR2 FQGNSA. CDR3 DNA sequence: TGTGCCAGCAGCTCGAGCAAGGTGGGCACTGAAGCTTTCTTT. It yields the protein CASSSSKVGTEAFF.

The V gene is TRBV28, the J gene TRBJ2-7, with a weak D call TRBD1 (6 bases). This CDR3 has 15 residues. The V and J ends lost 5 bases and 0 bases respectively, with 14 bases between them. Germline V gene sequence: CDR1 MDHEN, CDR2 SYDVKM. This CDR3 is CASSPTTTGSYEQYF. In DNA, the CDR3 is TGTGCCAGCAGTCCCACAACGACAGGCTCCTACGAGCAGTACTTC.

This chain uses TRBV28 with TRBJ2-7; D is perhaps TRBD1 or TRBD2 (5 bases each). Trimming took off 4 bases at V and 2 bases at J, with 18 bases between the two ends. The CDR3 loop spans 16 amino acids. Germline values: CDR1 MDHEN, CDR2 SYDVKM. The CDR3 reads CASSYSGPRSAYEQYF. CDR3 in DNA: TGTGCCAGCAGTTATTCGGGACCTCGAAGCGCCTACGAGCAGTACTTC. The whole variable domain, remainder taken from reference TRBV28 and TRBJ2-7, is DVKVTQSSRYLVKRTGEKVFLECVQDMDHENMFWYRQDPGLGLRLIYFSYDVKMKEKGDIPEGYSVSREKKERFSLILESASTNQTSMYLCASSYSGPRSAYEQYFGPGTRLTVT.

This clonotype was detected a few times. J is TRBJ1-1 and V is TRBV15, with D maybe TRBD1 (5 bases). Per germline, CDR1 LNHNV and CDR2 YYDKDF (reference sequence). This CDR3 contains 14 residues. V was cut by 0 bases and J by 6 bases, with 11 bases left in between. CDR3 region: CATSRDVGASEAFF. CDR3 DNA sequence: TGTGCCACCAGCAGAGATGTAGGGGCTTCTGAAGCTTTCTTT.

This clonotype was seen many times. This chain joins TRBV30 and TRBJ2-5; 8 bases agree with TRBD2. V was pared by 3 bases and J by 2 bases, with 5 bases of the junction left unmatched. The CDR3 length is 14 residues. From germline, CDR1 is GTSNPN and CDR2 SVGIG (reference sequence). The CDR3 nucleotides read TGTGCCTGGAGAAGCGGGAGAAGGCAAGAGACCCAGTACTTC. This translates into CAWRSGRRQETQYF.

This clonotype was seen many times. The gene calls are TRBV29-1 and TRBJ1-1; possibly TRBD1 for D (5 bases). The germline V gene encodes CDR1 SQVTM and CDR2 ANQGSEA. CDR3 size: 14 residues. V gave up 0 bases and J gave up 8 bases, with 16 bases separating them. The DNA of the CDR3 is TGCAGCGTTGAAGATCGGCAGGGAGCTAGAGAAGCTTTCTTT. Encoded protein: CSVEDRQGAREAFF.

This clonotype was counted ten times or more. The CDR3 loop reads CASRPVGFDTEAFF. CDR3 nucleotides: TGTGCCAGTAGGCCCGTAGGGTTCGACACTGAAGCTTTCTTT. The rearrangement joins TRBV19 to TRBJ1-1; D call uncertain. V was pared by 6 bases and J by 3 bases, with 14 bases between. The CDR3 covers 14 residues. In germline, CDR1 is LNHDA, CDR2 SQIVND (reference sequence).

This clonotype was counted a few times. The chain recombines TRBV5-1 with TRBJ1-1; 10 bases match TRBD1. The CDR3 runs to 16 residues. Germline V gene lookup returns CDR1 SGHRS and CDR2 YFSETQ. V shed 4 bases, J shed 6 bases, and the junction held 12 bases outside the gene matches. The CDR3 DNA reads as TGCGCCAGCAGCGTAACCGGGACAGGGGCGTCCCCTGAAGCTTTCTTT. Its translation: CASSVTGTGASPEAFF.

This clonotype was seen a few times. V usage is TRBV29-1 and J usage is TRBJ2-7, with D unresolved. The CDR3 loop spans 13 amino acids. Germline V lookup: CDR1 SQVTM, CDR2 ANQGSEA. The V end lost 3 bases, the J end lost 0 bases, and 9 bases lay between the germline ends. CDR3 amino acids: CSVENPISYEQYF. The CDR3 DNA reads TGCAGCGTTGAGAATCCTATCTCCTACGAGCAGTACTTC.

The rearrangement joins TRBV7-2 to TRBJ2-1, with unresolved D. Germline assignment: CDR1 SGHTA and CDR2 FQGNSA. The CDR3 consists of 17 residues. V lost 2 bases to trimming and J lost 0 bases, with 14 bases between them. The CDR3 region is CASSLWTSLTSYNEQFF. The CDR3 nucleotides read TGTGCCAGCAGCTTATGGACCAGCTTAACCTCCTACAATGAGCAGTTCTTC.

This clonotype was detected only a few times. The V and J genes are TRBV23-1 and TRBJ2-7; the match to TRBD2 covers 9 bases. TRBV23-1 is an ORF for which the function is uncertain. The V segment lost 0 bases and the J segment 0 bases; nucleotides outside the gene matches: 6. There are 17 residues in the CDR3. CDR3 residues: CASSQSGLASFSYEQYF. CDR3 nucleotides: TGCGCCAGCAGTCAATCTGGACTAGCGAGCTTCTCCTACGAGCAGTACTTC.

This chain's CDR3 is CSARDRVGNQPQHF. The CDR3 DNA reads as TGCAGTGCTAGAGATCGGGTTGGGAATCAGCCCCAGCATTTT. The chain joins TRBV20-1 to TRBJ1-5, with unresolved D. CDR3 length equals 14 residues. Germline-derived CDR1 and CDR2 are DFQATT and SNEGSKA (reference sequence). Deletions cut 0 bases from V and 4 bases from J, with 10 bases between.

This clonotype has a handful of counts. The V gene is TRBV20-1, the J gene TRBJ1-2; D remains ambiguous. The V end was cut by 5 bases, the J end by 3 bases, with 10 bases between. In germline, CDR1 is DFQATT, CDR2 SNEGSKA (reference sequence). The CDR3 spans 12 residues. The CDR3 here is CSALGRDYGYTF. In nucleotides, the CDR3 is TGCAGTGCTTTAGGAAGGGACTATGGCTACACCTTC.

This clonotype has a count of ten or more. This chain connects TRBV7-2 to TRBJ1-2, with a possible D match to TRBD1 (5 bases). V dropped 5 bases and J dropped 6 bases, with 10 bases sitting between them. Germline CDR1 reads SGHTA; CDR2 reads FQGNSA. The CDR3 sequence is 12 residues long. CDR3 coding DNA: TGTGCCAGCAGCCCTCGAGGGGATGGCTACACCTTC. This translates into CASSPRGDGYTF.

This clonotype has a handful of counts. This chain connects TRBV11-2 to TRBJ2-5, with 15 bases matching TRBD2. V was clipped by 5 bases and J by 3 bases; unmatched bases: 13. CDR1 and CDR2 (germline): SGHAT, FQNNGV. The CDR3 is made up of 19 amino acids. The CDR3 DNA reads as TGTGCCAGCAGCCTCGGACTAGCGGGGGGGCGAAATAGGAAAGAGACCCAGTACTTC. Translated: CASSLGLAGGRNRKETQYF.

This clonotype has ten or more counts. V and J are TRBV6-2 or TRBV6-3 and TRBJ1-5; D is undetermined. V was clipped by 2 bases and J by 0 bases, with 8 bases between them. The CDR3 spans 15 residues. Germline CDR1 MNHEY, CDR2 SVGEGT. The CDR3 sequence: CASSYATYSNQPQHF. CDR3 nucleotides: TGTGCCAGCAGTTACGCCACCTATAGCAATCAGCCCCAGCATTTT.

J is TRBJ2-7 and V is TRBV12-3 or TRBV12-4; the match to TRBD2 covers 9 bases. V dropped 1 base and J dropped 2; count of bases not matched to a gene: 3. The CDR3 has 15 amino acids. As DNA, the CDR3 is TGTGCCAGCAGTTTAGGGGCGGGAGGGGCCTACGAGCAGTACTTC. Translating gives CASSLGAGGAYEQYF.